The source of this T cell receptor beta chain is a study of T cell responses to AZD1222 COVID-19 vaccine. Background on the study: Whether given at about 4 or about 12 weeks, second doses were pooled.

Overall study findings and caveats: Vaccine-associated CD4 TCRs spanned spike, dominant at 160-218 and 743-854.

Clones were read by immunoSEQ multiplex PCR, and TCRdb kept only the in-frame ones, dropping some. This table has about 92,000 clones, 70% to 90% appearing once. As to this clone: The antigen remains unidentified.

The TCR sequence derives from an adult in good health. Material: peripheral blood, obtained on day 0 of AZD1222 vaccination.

The CDR3 loop is CASLSFEGSKKLFF. In DNA, the CDR3 is TGTGCCAGCCTCTCGTTTGAGGGTTCAAAAAAACTGTTTTTT. This chain links TRBV28 with TRBJ1-4; D is ambiguous. Per germline, CDR1 MDHEN and CDR2 SYDVKM. The CDR3 totals 14 residues. V gave up 8 bases and J gave up 9 bases, with 19 bases separating them.